This T cell receptor beta chain originates from a study of radiotherapy plus CTLA-4 blockade in lung cancer. Produced via immunoSEQ multiplex PCR; TCRdb's table is partial and in-frame only. This table holds about 120,000 clones, about nine tenths found once. Germline values: CDR1 SGHAT, CDR2 FQNNGV. With V trimmed by 4 bases and J by 4 bases, 3 bases remained unmatched. This CDR3 contains 13 residues. The sequenced sample was peripheral blood, obtained from a patient treated with radiotherapy plus ipilimumab. The genes are TRBV11-2 and TRBJ2-7; TRBD2 matches 8 bases. This sequence originates from a human donor with non-small cell lung cancer that progressed on radiotherapy plus ipilimumab. As DNA, the CDR3 is TGTGCCAGCAGCTCTAGCGGGCCTTACGAGCAGTACTTC. Protein: CASSSSGPYEQYF.